Listed below are T cell receptor beta chains from one sample, sequenced in a study of shared clonotypes between healthy human individuals. Profiling relied on immunoSEQ multiplex PCR, and the TCRdb table lists in-frame clones only, not all of them. The sample shows about 530,000 clones, around 79% of them seen only once. Sample: PBMCs. These receptors all stem from a middle-aged woman in good health. Some clones in this sample may be carry-over from other donors' samples. CDR3s include the opening cysteine and the closing phenylalanine or tryptophan. The D gene is left open where the match is weak. Rows may omit the clone size; those that give it use once, few, many or a size class.

d_gene | j_gene | v_gene | abundance | CDR3aa | CDR3nt
TRBD1 | TRBJ2-7 | TRBV5-1 | . | CASSLTGDEQYF | TGCGCCAGCAGCTTAACAGGGGACGAGCAGTACTTC
TRBD1 | TRBJ2-4 | TRBV6-1 | . | CASSERGQINIQYF | TGTGCCAGCAGTGAACGGGGACAGATAAACATTCAGTACTTC
TRBD1 | TRBJ2-7 | TRBV28 | . | CASSHGQGEYF | TGTGCCAGCAGTCACGGACAGGGAGAGTACTTC
TRBD1 | TRBJ2-2 | TRBV18 | . | CASSPEQGANTGELFF | TGTGCCAGCTCACCGGAACAGGGGGCGAACACCGGGGAGCTGTTTTTT
. | TRBJ2-7 | TRBV27 | . | CASSPRGAYEQYF | TGTGCCAGCAGCCCTAGGGGAGCCTACGAGCAGTACTTC
. | TRBJ2-1 | TRBV5-1 | . | CASSLAGVQFF | TGCGCCAGCAGCTTGGCGGGGGTACAGTTCTTC
TRBD2 | TRBJ2-3 | TRBV7-3 | . | CASSPRGGSTDTQYF | TGTGCCAGCAGCCCACGGGGGGGGAGCACAGATACGCAGTATTTT
. | TRBJ2-1 | TRBV28 | . | CASSLGGIYNEQFF | TGTGCCAGCAGTTTAGGGGGGATTTACAATGAGCAGTTCTTC
. | TRBJ2-2 | TRBV30 | . | CAWSELPNTGELFF | TGTGCCTGGAGTGAACTCCCGAACACCGGGGAGCTGTTTTTT
. | TRBJ2-7 | TRBV28 | . | CASSQGRSYEQYF | TGTGCCAGCAGTCAGGGACGCTCCTACGAGCAGTACTTC
TRBD1 | TRBJ1-1 | TRBV19 | . | CASRKGTGQGTEAFF | TGTGCCAGTAGGAAGGGGACAGGCCAGGGCACTGAAGCTTTCTTT
. | TRBJ2-6 | TRBV19 | . | CASSNIQGYSGANVLTF | TGTGCCAGTAGTAATATCCAGGGCTACTCTGGGGCCAACGTCCTGACTTTC
. | TRBJ2-7 | TRBV6-1 | . | CASSPQQVLSYEQYF | TGTGCCAGCAGTCCCCAACAGGTCCTCTCCTACGAGCAGTACTTC
. | TRBJ2-7 | TRBV18 | . | CASSPPNDAPPYEQYF | TGTGCCAGCTCACCCCCCAATGATGCCCCCCCCTACGAGCAGTACTTC
TRBD2 | TRBJ2-3 | TRBV5-1 | . | CASSLEGSGTLTDTQYF | TGCGCCAGCAGCCTGGAGGGTAGCGGGACCCTCACAGATACGCAGTATTTT
. | TRBJ2-2 | TRBV7-2 | . | CASSPGGSEGRGELFF | TGTGCCAGCAGCCCAGGCGGTAGTGAGGGACGCGGGGAGCTGTTTTTT
TRBD2 | TRBJ2-1 | TRBV7-8 | . | CASRLPGLATNEQFF | TGTGCCAGCAGACTACCGGGACTAGCGACCAATGAGCAGTTCTTC
TRBD1 | TRBJ2-2 | TRBV11-2 | . | CASSRPGQGADTGELFF | TGTGCCAGCAGCCGTCCGGGACAGGGGGCGGACACCGGGGAGCTGTTTTTT
. | TRBJ2-5 | TRBV7-7 | . | CASSLGGGGRETQYF | TGTGCTAGCAGCTTAGGAGGAGGGGGTCGAGAGACCCAGTACTTC
. | TRBJ2-7 | TRBV19 | . | CASTIGTNEQYF | TGTGCCAGTACCATAGGGACCAACGAGCAGTACTTC
. | TRBJ2-7 | TRBV7-9 | . | CASSLGAEAYEQYF | TGTGCCAGCAGCTTGGGGGCAGAGGCCTACGAGCAGTACTTC
. | TRBJ1-1 | TRBV5-1 | few | CASKVQTNTEAFF | TGCGCCAGCAAGGTACAGACCAACACTGAAGCTTTCTTT
TRBD2 | TRBJ2-1 | TRBV30 | . | CAYTRASGHPEQFF | TGTGCCTATACCCGTGCTAGCGGACACCCGGAGCAGTTCTTC
. | TRBJ2-3 | TRBV27 | once | CASSPPMAGRDTQYF | TGTGCCAGCAGTCCTCCAATGGCGGGGAGAGATACGCAGTATTTT
. | TRBJ2-7 | TRBV7-5 | . | CASSPGTGIREQYF | TGTGCCAGCAGCCCCGGGACAGGTATCCGGGAGCAGTACTTC
TRBD2 | TRBJ2-7 | TRBV27 | . | CASSLGGGTRWNEQYF | TGTGCCAGCAGTTTAGGGGGGGGGACTAGATGGAACGAGCAGTACTTC
TRBD2 | TRBJ2-1 | TRBV9 | few | CASSVAPGRGYNEQFF | TGTGCCAGCAGCGTAGCTCCCGGGAGGGGGTACAATGAGCAGTTCTTC
TRBD2 | TRBJ2-1 | TRBV10-3 | . | CAISVRTSDTYNEQFF | TGTGCCATCAGTGTACGAACTAGCGACACCTACAATGAGCAGTTCTTC